One and the same sample provided the 2 T cell receptor beta chains below, sequenced in a study of regulatory T cells in long-lasting Graves disease. CDR3-region Arm-PCR and iRepertoire HTBI primers produced the TCR beta libraries. TCRdb processed the multiplex PCR reads anew with MiXCR; each CDR3 protein has one entry. The data hold 560,000 or so distinct CDR3 sequences, with around 15% observed a single time. Time point defined: newly diagnosed GD, antithyroid drugs for less than 3 months. The TCR library was prepared using RNA isolated from PBMCs. This sample also appeared in a second study, on T cells in Graves' hyperthyroidism and ophthalmopathy.

Source: peripheral blood mononuclear cells (PBMCs), taken at new diagnosis, from a patient treated with antithyroid drugs. The receptors shown here come from a man aged 18 to 29 with Graves disease.

CDR3 region: CASSLQGPNTGELFF. The CDR3 nucleotides read TGTGCCAGCAGTTTACAGGGACCGAACACCGGGGAGCTGTTTTTT. The rearrangement uses TRBV6-5 and TRBJ2-2; D possibly corresponds to TRBD1 (6 bases). This CDR3 has 15 amino acids. The V end lost 4 bases, the J end lost 0 bases, and 9 bases lay between the germline ends. Germline V gene data show CDR1 as MNHEY and CDR2 as SVGAGI.

This clonotype was observed many times. CDR3 nucleotides: TGTGCCAGCAGTTTTCACAGGGACACAGATACGCAGTATTTT. Protein sequence: CASSFHRDTDTQYF. The chain uses TRBV6-2 or TRBV6-3 and TRBJ2-3; weak D call: TRBD1 (6 bases). V dropped 4 bases and J dropped 2 bases, with 10 bases sitting between them. CDR1 is MNHEY and CDR2 is SVGEGT in the germline V gene. The CDR3 runs 14 residues.